This T cell receptor (beta chain) was sequenced in a study of T cell repertoires in aging, cancer and after chemotherapy. This clonotype ranks as medium-sized (0.01 to 0.1%). TCR beta rearrangements were amplified from peripheral blood genomic DNA. TRB rearrangements spanning V, D and J were amplified using mixed TRB-A/B primers. TCRdb passed the multiplex PCR reads through MiXCR, listing each CDR3 protein once. This sample yields about 2,400 distinct CDR3 sequences, of which around 30% are seen a single time; about 8% belongs to the top ten. V lost 5 bases and J lost 4, with 12 bases in between. The CDR3 covers 14 residues.

The chain is built from TRBV12-3 or TRBV12-4 and TRBJ2-1; TRBD2 is a possible D gene (6 bases). Sequencing used blood. The sequence derives from a human donor with a solid tumor. This CDR3 is CASSPRGMYNEQFF. The CDR3 region has the DNA TGTGCCAGCAGTCCCCGCGGGATGTACAATGAGCAGTTCTTC.